The subject of this entry is one T cell receptor (beta chain). The data stem from a study of blood T cell repertoires in COVID-19. Whole-study context: Sites across the United States, Italy and Spain contributed samples from acute and convalescent COVID-19. Sources were T cells, B-cell-depleted T cells, or PBMCs; the material itself was cDNA or gDNA.

Germline CDR1 is KGHSH and CDR2 is LQKENI. Trimming stripped 3 bases from V and 7 bases from J, with 13 bases between. This CDR3 spans 15 amino acids. Original handling: Estimation of nucleated cell counts relied on the amplification of reference gene primers. Using immunoSEQ multiplex PCR, the repertoire was profiled, and TCRdb retains in-frame clones only, with some absent. That table is the source of V, J and clone size, and D and trimming were worked out from the DNA. The sample yields under 300,000 clones, approximately 79% seen once. Sequenced material: peripheral blood. The rearrangement joins TRBV18 to TRBJ1-6, with no clear D. The receptor was derived from a woman aged 40 to 50 with active or convalescent COVID-19. For the CDR3, the DNA is TGTGCCAGCTCACCGAGGGAGGGCACGAATTCACCCCTCCACTTT. Residues: CASSPREGTNSPLHF.